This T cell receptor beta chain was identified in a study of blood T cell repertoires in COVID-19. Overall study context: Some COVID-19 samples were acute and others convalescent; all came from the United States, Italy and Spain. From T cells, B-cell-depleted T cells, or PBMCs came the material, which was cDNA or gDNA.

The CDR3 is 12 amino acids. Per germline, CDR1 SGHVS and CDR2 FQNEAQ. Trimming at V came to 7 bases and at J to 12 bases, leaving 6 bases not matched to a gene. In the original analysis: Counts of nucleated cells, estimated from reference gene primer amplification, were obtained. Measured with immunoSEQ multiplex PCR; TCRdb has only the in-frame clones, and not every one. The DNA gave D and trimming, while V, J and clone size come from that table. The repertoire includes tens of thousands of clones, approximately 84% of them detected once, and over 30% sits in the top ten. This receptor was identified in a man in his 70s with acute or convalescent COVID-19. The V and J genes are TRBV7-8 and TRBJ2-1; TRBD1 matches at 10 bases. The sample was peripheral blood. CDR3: CASTEWDRGQFF. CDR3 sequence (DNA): TGTGCCAGCACCGAATGGGACAGGGGGCAGTTCTTC. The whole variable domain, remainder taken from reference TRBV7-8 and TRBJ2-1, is GAGVSQSPRYKVAKRGQDVALRCDPISGHVSLFWYQQALGQGPEFLTYFQNEAQLDKSGLPSDRFFAERPEGSVSTLKIQRTQQEDSAVYLCASTEWDRGQFFGPGTRLTVL.